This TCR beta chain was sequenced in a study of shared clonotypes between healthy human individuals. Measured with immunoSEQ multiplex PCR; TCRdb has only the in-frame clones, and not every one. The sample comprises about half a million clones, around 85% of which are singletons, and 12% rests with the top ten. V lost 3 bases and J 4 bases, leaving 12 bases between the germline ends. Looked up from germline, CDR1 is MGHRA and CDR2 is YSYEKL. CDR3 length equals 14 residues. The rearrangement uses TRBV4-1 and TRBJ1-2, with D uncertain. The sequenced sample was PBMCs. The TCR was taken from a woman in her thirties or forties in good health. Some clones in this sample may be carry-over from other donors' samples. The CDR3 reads CASSQRGGGYGYTF. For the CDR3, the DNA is TGCGCCAGCAGCCAGCGGGGAGGAGGCTATGGCTACACCTTC.